These 18 T cell receptor beta chains were sequenced from one sample in a study of Graves' ophthalmopathy and Graves' hyperthyroidism. Using RNA transcripts, the TCR beta CDR3 regions were amplified. Second-round multiplex PCR came after a first-round RT-PCR that employed HTBI primers. TCRdb re-derived calls from the multiplex PCR reads in MiXCR, one entry per CDR3 protein. The table shows 360,000 or so distinct CDR3 sequences, with around 19% occurring only once. The sequenced material came from peripheral blood. Source of these receptors: a woman under 30 with Graves' ophthalmopathy.

The sample holds many counts of this clonotype. Mismatch with germline at one junction end may stem from a read error. The rearrangement links TRBV20-1 to TRBJ2-7, with 11 bases that match TRBD2. The CDR3 length is 12 residues. Germline V lookup: CDR1 DFQATT, CDR2 SNEGSKA (reference sequence). The CDR3 sequence: CNASGRLYEQYF. In DNA, the CDR3 is TGCAATGCTAGCGGGAGGCTCTACGAGCAGTACTTC.

This clonotype was seen at least ten times. The CDR3 ends on some other residue instead of the conserved phenylalanine or tryptophan, so this is likely a read error. The V gene is TRBV5-1, the J gene TRBJ1-6; TRBD1 aligns across 9 bases. From germline, CDR1 is SGHRS and CDR2 YFSETQ. The CDR3 sequence is 16 residues long. V was pared by 4 bases and J by 8 bases, with 10 bases of the junction left unmatched. The CDR3 nucleotides are TGCGCCAGCAGCGACGGGACAGGGTTTTTTGATTCACCCCTCCACATT. Translation: CASSDGTGFFDSPLHI.

This clonotype was recorded at least ten times. The chain is built from TRBV7-2 and TRBJ2-7; 12 bases fit TRBD2. CDR1 and CDR2 from the germline V gene are SGHTA and FQGNSA. The V gene end was trimmed by 6 bases and the J gene end by 2 bases; junction bases not matched to a gene: 5. The CDR3 sequence is 15 residues long. CDR3 loop: CASRLAGGLPYEQYF. Here the CDR3 DNA reads TGTGCCAGCAGACTAGCGGGGGGCCTACCCTACGAGCAGTACTTC.

This chain uses TRBV6-2 or TRBV6-3 with TRBJ2-2; TRBD1 agrees at 8 bases. The germline V gene encodes CDR1 MNHEY and CDR2 SVGEGT. Unmatched junction bases numbered 7, after V lost 6 bases and J lost 1 base. This CDR3 has 16 residues. The CDR3 is CASRDVGTGNTGELFF. The DNA of the CDR3 is TGTGCCAGCAGGGACGTGGGGACAGGGAACACCGGGGAGCTGTTTTTT.

This clonotype was recorded many times. This sequence joins TRBV20-1 and TRBJ1-2; D may be TRBD1 (6 bases). CDR1 is DFQATT, CDR2 SNEGSKA, per germline (reference sequence). The CDR3 contains 16 residues. The V gene lost 0 bases and the J gene lost 8 bases, with 22 bases spanning the gap. The CDR3 DNA reads TGCAGTGCTAGAGATCTGGCCCTGGGGGGCGTCCGGGGCTACACCTTC. Its translation is CSARDLALGGVRGYTF.

This clonotype was detected many times. The V and J genes are TRBV11-2 and TRBJ2-1; 11 bases align to TRBD2. Germline CDR1 SGHAT, CDR2 FQNNGV. Trimming removed 5 bases from V and 0 bases from J; junction bases left unmatched: 9. This CDR3 is built from 18 residues. CDR3 nucleotides: TGTGCCAGCAGCGTCCAGACTAGCGGGGCAAGCTCCTACAATGAGCAGTTCTTC. It yields the protein CASSVQTSGASSYNEQFF. Full variable domain (rest looked up from reference TRBV11-2 and TRBJ2-1): EAGVAQSPRYKIIEKRQSVAFWCNPISGHATLYWYQQILGQGPKLLIQFQNNGVVDDSQLPKDRFSAERLKGVDSTLKIQPAKLEDSAVYLCASSVQTSGASSYNEQFFGPGTRLTVL.

In its sample, this clonotype was seen many times. The chain uses TRBV9 and TRBJ2-2, with D possibly TRBD1 on 5 matching bases. Germline CDR1 and CDR2: SGDLS and YYNGEE. Trimming removed 2 bases from V and 5 bases from J, with 13 bases in between. The CDR3 contains 15 residues. The DNA for the CDR3 is TGTGCCAGCAGCGTCAGCAGGGTGAGGACCGGGGAGCTGTTTTTT. Protein: CASSVSRVRTGELFF.

The sample holds many counts of this clonotype. The chain employs TRBV12-3 or TRBV12-4 and TRBJ2-7; D is perhaps TRBD1 (6 bases). The germline V and J ends were trimmed by 6 bases and 3 bases, with 12 bases remaining between them. The CDR3 consists of 13 residues. The CDR3 region has the DNA TGTGCCAGCAGCCCGGGACACCTCTACGAGCAGTACTTC. It specifies CASSPGHLYEQYF.

On this clonotype: With a much larger clone just one base away, this may be a read error. This sequence joins TRBV28 and TRBJ2-7; 7 bases line up with TRBD1. J lost 3 bases, V lost 3 bases, and 8 bases had no gene match. This CDR3 is 15 amino acids long. The germline CDR1 and CDR2 sequences are MDHEN and SYDVKM. The chain's CDR3 is CASSFPWDSRYEQYF. In DNA form, the CDR3 reads TGTGCCAGCAGTTTCCCCTGGGACAGTCGCTACGAGCAGTACTTC. The full variable domain, its missing parts supplied by reference TRBV28 and TRBJ2-7, is DVKVTQSSRYLVKRTGEKVFLECVQDMDHENMFWYRQDPGLGLRLIYFSYDVKMKEKGDIPEGYSVSREKKERFSLILESASTNQTSMYLCASSFPWDSRYEQYFGPGTRLTVT.

In its sample, this clonotype was seen many times. The chain recombines TRBV6-2 or TRBV6-3 with TRBJ2-7; TRBD2 aligns across 7 bases. The CDR3 spans 14 residues. V lost 5 bases and J lost 2; bases outside the gene matches: 6. Germline lookup yields CDR1 MNHEY and CDR2 SVGEGT. CDR3 amino acids: CASSPSGTTYEQYF. Written as DNA, the CDR3 is TGTGCCAGCAGTCCTAGCGGTACCACCTACGAGCAGTACTTC.

This clonotype was recorded at least ten times. The gene calls are TRBV7-2 and TRBJ1-1; no clear D. The CDR3 sequence is 15 residues long. The germline V and J ends were trimmed by 1 base and 1 base, with 10 bases remaining between them. The germline CDR1 and CDR2 sequences are SGHTA and FQGNSA. In nucleotides, the CDR3 is TGTGCCAGCAGCTTAGTCGGGGTCAGGAACACTGAAGCTTTCTTT. Translation: CASSLVGVRNTEAFF.

This clonotype was recorded at least ten times. The V and J genes are TRBV20-1 and TRBJ2-5; 8 nucleotides agree with TRBD1. Trimming took 3 bases from V and 1 from J; bases not matched to a gene: 4. The CDR3 is 14 amino acids. Germline V gene sequence: CDR1 DFQATT, CDR2 SNEGSKA (reference sequence). As DNA, the CDR3 is TGCAGTGCTAGGAAAGACAGGGGCCAAGAGACCCAGTACTTC. Translating gives CSARKDRGQETQYF.

The V and J genes are TRBV7-9 and TRBJ2-5; possibly TRBD1 for D (5 bases). Germline V gene sequence: CDR1 SEHNR, CDR2 FQNEAQ (reference sequence). Trimming shortened V by 1 base and J by 3 bases, and 9 bases separated the two germline ends. The CDR3 extends over 14 amino acids. CDR3 residues: CASSLDTTEETQYF. CDR3 nucleotides: TGTGCCAGCAGCTTAGATACGACAGAAGAGACCCAGTACTTC.

This clonotype has ten or more counts. V gene TRBV20-1 combines with J gene TRBJ1-2; TRBD1 matches 7 bases. The CDR3 length is 14 residues. The germline CDR1 and CDR2 sequences are DFQATT and SNEGSKA (reference sequence). V shed 2 bases, J shed 1 base, and the junction held 4 bases outside the gene matches. The CDR3 nucleotides read TGCAGTGCTAGAACAGGGGATTATAACTATGGCTACACCTTC. Its protein is CSARTGDYNYGYTF.

This clonotype was counted many times. The CDR3: CSVVRSYEQYF. In DNA form, the CDR3 reads TGCAGCGTTGTCAGGTCTTACGAGCAGTACTTC. The chain recombines TRBV29-1 with TRBJ2-7; D not certain. There are 11 residues in the CDR3. Deletions cut 4 bases from V and 4 bases from J, with 8 bases between. CDR1 SQVTM and CDR2 ANQGSEA come from the germline V gene.

This clonotype was recorded many times. The chain carries TRBV11-2 and TRBJ2-5; 7 bases map to TRBD2. V shed 1 base, J shed 0 bases, and the junction held 17 bases outside the gene matches. Germline V gives CDR1 SGHAT, CDR2 FQNNGV. The CDR3 has 20 residues. The CDR3 region is CASSLVGGTTKTAYQETQYF. CDR3 nucleotides: TGTGCCAGCAGCTTAGTCGGGGGGACCACCAAGACGGCGTACCAAGAGACCCAGTACTTC.

This clonotype was detected many times. This rearrangement joins TRBV6-1 to TRBJ2-5; perhaps TRBD1 as D (5 bases). CDR3 size: 13 residues. The germline V gene encodes CDR1 MNHNS and CDR2 SASEGT. V gave up 2 bases and J gave up 7 bases, with 11 bases separating them. In DNA form, the CDR3 reads TGTGCCAGCAGTGAAACCAGGGCAGTGACCCAGTACTTC. This encodes CASSETRAVTQYF.

This clonotype was seen many times. The J gene is TRBJ2-5, the V gene TRBV7-2; 7 nucleotides match TRBD2. The germline V gene has CDR1 SGHTA and CDR2 FQGNSA. This CDR3 spans 13 amino acids. V gave up 1 base and J gave up 7 bases; unmatched junction bases: 3. CDR3 sequence: CASSLVWGGTQYF. CDR3 nucleotides: TGTGCCAGCAGCTTAGTGTGGGGGGGGACCCAGTACTTC.